The T cell receptor (beta chain) described here comes from a study of cytomegalovirus exposure and HLA in healthy donors. Findings and limits, study-wide: In the roughly 120 validation repertoires, a later analysis found that first-cohort TCR clusters tended to co-occur.

A remark on this clone: The antigen remains unidentified.

Trimming pared 0 bases from V and 11 bases from J, leaving 22 bases between. The CDR3 covers 16 residues. CDR1 is LGHNA and CDR2 is YSLEER in the germline V gene. The protocol was immunoSEQ multiplex PCR, while the TCRdb copy is restricted to in-frame clones and leaves out a portion. Of 250,000 to 300,000 clones in the sample, roughly 90% were seen once. The sequence derives from a woman between 18 and 29 years old in good health and CMV-seronegative. This rearrangement joins TRBV4-3 to TRBJ1-1; maybe TRBD1 (6 bases). The sample comprised PBMCs. The CDR3 loop is CASSQDLDSPSDWAFF. CDR3 coding DNA: TGCGCCAGCAGCCAAGATCTGGACAGCCCTTCAGATTGGGCTTTCTTT.